What follows are 9 T cell receptor beta chains derived from one specimen sequenced in a study of T cell repertoires in aging, cancer and after chemotherapy. The template was genomic DNA from peripheral blood, not RNA. TRB rearrangements spanning V, D and J were amplified using mixed TRB-A/B primers. TCRdb used MiXCR to reprocess the multiplex PCR reads, holding one entry per CDR3 protein. The sample yields 15,000 or so distinct CDR3 sequences, 20% to 25% seen once. The specimen sequenced was blood. The origin of the receptors is a human donor in good health.

The V and J genes are TRBV19 and TRBJ2-7; D perhaps matches TRBD1 (6 bases). The CDR3 is 14 amino acids. Deletions cut 9 bases from V and 2 bases from J, with 17 bases between. The germline V gene has CDR1 LNHDA and CDR2 SQIVND (reference sequence). The CDR3 reads CASSPPGQAYEQYF. The CDR3 DNA is TGTGCCAGCAGCCCCCCGGGACAAGCCTACGAGCAGTACTTC.

In this sample, this clonotype turned up a few times. The junction differs from germline at one of its ends, possibly a read error. V usage is TRBV6-5 and J usage is TRBJ2-1; D is uncertain. The CDR3 totals 16 residues. Germline CDR1 is MNHEY and CDR2 is SVGAGI. CDR3 sequence: CATSDSVPLKTGEQFF. The CDR3 DNA reads as TGTGCCACCAGTGATTCTGTCCCCCTGAAAACGGGTGAGCAGTTCTTC.

This sequence joins TRBV6-5 and TRBJ2-7; possibly TRBD2 for D (6 bases). Per the germline V gene, CDR1 is MNHEY and CDR2 is SVGAGI. V was pared by 7 bases and J by 2 bases, with 12 bases between. There are 13 residues in the CDR3. CDR3 DNA sequence: TGTGCCAGCATCAGGGAGGTCCCCTACGAGCAGTACTTC. Its translation: CASIREVPYEQYF.

Ten or more counts support this clonotype. The chain recombines TRBV30 with TRBJ1-1, with unresolved D. Between the trimmed V and J ends, which lost 2 bases and 4 bases, there was a span of 14 bases. Germline V gene sequence: CDR1 GTSNPN, CDR2 SVGIG (reference sequence). The CDR3 length is 14 residues. The CDR3 protein is CAWSIIQGGTEAFF. CDR3 DNA sequence: TGTGCCTGGAGTATAATACAAGGCGGCACTGAAGCTTTCTTT.

J is TRBJ2-1 and V is TRBV3-2; the table's D call, TRBD2, has no DNA check behind it. TRBV3-2 constitutes a pseudogene. The CDR3 is made up of 13 amino acids. CDR3 sequence reads: CASSLRPVGLQFF. CDR3 DNA sequence: TGTGCCAGCAGCCTCAGACCGGTGGGACTGCAGTTCTTC.

This clonotype was detected a few times. The chain joins TRBV20-1 to TRBJ1-5; D is uncertain. The germline V gene has CDR1 DFQATT and CDR2 SNEGSKA (reference sequence). With 5 bases removed from V and 6 bases from J, the gap between germline ends came to 14 bases. CDR3 length: 13 amino acids. For the CDR3, the DNA is TGCAGTGCTTACGAACGGGAAGGTCAGCCCCAGCATTTT. Translating gives CSAYEREGQPQHF.

CDR3 DNA sequence: TGTGCCAGCAGTATGGACGGATACAGCAATCAGCCCCAGCATTTT. It is translated as CASSMDGYSNQPQHF. V usage is TRBV12-3 or TRBV12-4 and J usage is TRBJ1-5; no reliable D call. This CDR3 has 15 residues. V gave up 5 bases and J gave up 1 base, with 12 bases separating them.

In this sample, this clonotype turned up a few times. V and J are TRBV25-1 and TRBJ1-1; D might be TRBD1 (5 bases). Germline assignment: CDR1 MGHDK and CDR2 SYGVNS. Trimming took off 6 bases at V and 1 base at J, with 12 bases between the two ends. The CDR3 loop spans 14 amino acids. Here the CDR3 reads CASRTGTGNTEAFF. DNA of the CDR3: TGTGCCAGCAGGACCGGGACGGGGAACACTGAAGCTTTCTTT.

The gene calls are TRBV20-1 and TRBJ2-7; D is perhaps TRBD2 (5 bases). This CDR3 is built from 15 residues. The V gene lost 4 bases and the J gene lost 7 bases, with 23 bases spanning the gap. CDR1 and CDR2 (germline): DFQATT, SNEGSKA (reference sequence). The CDR3 is CSAMVPRTPLGEQYF. The CDR3, as DNA: TGCAGTGCTATGGTGCCGCGGACTCCCCTAGGGGAGCAGTACTTC.